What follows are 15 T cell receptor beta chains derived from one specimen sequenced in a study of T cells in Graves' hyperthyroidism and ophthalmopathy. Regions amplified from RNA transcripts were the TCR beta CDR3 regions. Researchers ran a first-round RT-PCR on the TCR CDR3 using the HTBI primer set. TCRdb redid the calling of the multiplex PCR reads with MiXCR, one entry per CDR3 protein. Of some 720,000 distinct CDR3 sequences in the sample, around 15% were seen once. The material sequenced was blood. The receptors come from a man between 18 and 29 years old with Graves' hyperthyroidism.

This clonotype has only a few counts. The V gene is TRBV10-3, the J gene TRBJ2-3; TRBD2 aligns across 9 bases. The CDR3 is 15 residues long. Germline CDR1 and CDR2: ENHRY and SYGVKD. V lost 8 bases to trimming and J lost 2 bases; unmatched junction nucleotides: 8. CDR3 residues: CAIGQTSGDTDTQYF. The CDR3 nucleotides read TGTGCCATCGGCCAGACTAGCGGCGACACAGATACGCAGTATTTT.

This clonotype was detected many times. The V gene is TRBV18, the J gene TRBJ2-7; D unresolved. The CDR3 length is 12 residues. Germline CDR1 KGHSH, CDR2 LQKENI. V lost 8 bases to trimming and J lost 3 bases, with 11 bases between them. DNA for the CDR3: TGTGCCAGCAGTCCTTCGGACTACGAGCAGTACTTC. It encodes CASSPSDYEQYF.

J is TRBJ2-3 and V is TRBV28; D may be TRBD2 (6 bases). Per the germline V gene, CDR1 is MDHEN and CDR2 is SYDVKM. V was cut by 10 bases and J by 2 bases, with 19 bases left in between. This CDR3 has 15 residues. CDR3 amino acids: CATRDSGFYTDTQYF. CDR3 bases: TGTGCCACCCGCGATAGCGGATTTTACACAGATACGCAGTATTTT. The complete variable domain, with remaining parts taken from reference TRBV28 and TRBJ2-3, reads DVKVTQSSRYLVKRTGEKVFLECVQDMDHENMFWYRQDPGLGLRLIYFSYDVKMKEKGDIPEGYSVSREKKERFSLILESASTNQTSMYLCATRDSGFYTDTQYFGPGTRLTVL.

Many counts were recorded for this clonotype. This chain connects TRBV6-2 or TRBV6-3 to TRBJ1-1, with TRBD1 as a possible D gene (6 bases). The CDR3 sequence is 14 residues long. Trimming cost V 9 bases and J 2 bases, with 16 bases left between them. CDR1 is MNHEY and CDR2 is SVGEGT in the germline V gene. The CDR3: CASSLDSDNTEAFF. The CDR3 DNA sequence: TGTGCCAGTTCGCTGGACAGCGATAACACTGAAGCTTTCTTT.

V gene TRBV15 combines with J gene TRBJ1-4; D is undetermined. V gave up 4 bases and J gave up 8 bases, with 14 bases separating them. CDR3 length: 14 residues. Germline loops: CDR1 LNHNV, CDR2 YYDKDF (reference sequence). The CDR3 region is CATSKDSLWEKLFF. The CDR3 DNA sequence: TGTGCCACCAGCAAAGACTCATTGTGGGAAAAACTGTTTTTT.

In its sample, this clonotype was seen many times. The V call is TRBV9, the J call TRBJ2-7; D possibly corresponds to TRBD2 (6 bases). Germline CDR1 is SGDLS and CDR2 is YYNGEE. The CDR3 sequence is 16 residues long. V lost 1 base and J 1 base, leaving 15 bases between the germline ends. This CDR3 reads CASSVRGDGGSYEQYF. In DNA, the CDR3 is TGTGCCAGCAGCGTAAGAGGAGACGGGGGATCCTACGAGCAGTACTTC.

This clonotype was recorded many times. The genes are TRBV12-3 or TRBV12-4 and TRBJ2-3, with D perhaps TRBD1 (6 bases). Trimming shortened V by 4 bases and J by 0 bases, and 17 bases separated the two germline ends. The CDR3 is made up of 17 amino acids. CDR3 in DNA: TGTGCCAGCAGTTCCTCTCCGGGACACTGGAGCACAGATACGCAGTATTTT. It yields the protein CASSSSPGHWSTDTQYF.

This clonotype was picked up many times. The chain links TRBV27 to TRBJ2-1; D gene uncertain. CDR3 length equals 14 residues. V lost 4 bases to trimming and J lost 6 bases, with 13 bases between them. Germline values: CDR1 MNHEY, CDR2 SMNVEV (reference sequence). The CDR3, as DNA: TGTGCCAGCAGTTCAGGCCCAACCGGCAATGAGCAGTTCTTC. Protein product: CASSSGPTGNEQFF.

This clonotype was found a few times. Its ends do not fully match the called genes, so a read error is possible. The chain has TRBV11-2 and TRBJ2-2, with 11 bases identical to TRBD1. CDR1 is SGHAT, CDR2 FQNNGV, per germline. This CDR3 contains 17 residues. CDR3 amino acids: CASSLRPGQGGTGELLF. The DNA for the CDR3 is TGTGCCAGCAGCTTACGCCCGGGACAGGGGGGAACCGGGGAGCTGCTTTTT.

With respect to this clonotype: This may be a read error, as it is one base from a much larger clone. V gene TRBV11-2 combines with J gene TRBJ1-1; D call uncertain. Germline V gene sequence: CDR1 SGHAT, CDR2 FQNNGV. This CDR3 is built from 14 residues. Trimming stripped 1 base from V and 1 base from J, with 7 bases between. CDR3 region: CASSLVGRNTEAFF. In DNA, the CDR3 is TGTGCCAGCAGCTTAGTCGGCCGGAACACTGAAGCTTTCTTT.

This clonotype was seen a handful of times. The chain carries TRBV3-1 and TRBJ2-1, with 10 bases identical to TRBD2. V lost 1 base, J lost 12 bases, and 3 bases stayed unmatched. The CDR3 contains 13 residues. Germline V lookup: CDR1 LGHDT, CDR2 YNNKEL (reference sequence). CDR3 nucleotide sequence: TGTGCCAGCAGCCAAGGTACTAGCGGGACGCAGTTCTTC. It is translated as CASSQGTSGTQFF.

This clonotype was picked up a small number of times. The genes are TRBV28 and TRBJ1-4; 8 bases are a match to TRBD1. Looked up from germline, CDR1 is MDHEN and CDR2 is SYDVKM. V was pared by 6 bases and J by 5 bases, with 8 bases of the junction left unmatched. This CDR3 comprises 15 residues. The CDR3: CASRGGQVKNEKLFF. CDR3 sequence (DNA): TGTGCCAGCAGAGGGGGACAGGTTAAAAATGAAAAACTGTTTTTT.

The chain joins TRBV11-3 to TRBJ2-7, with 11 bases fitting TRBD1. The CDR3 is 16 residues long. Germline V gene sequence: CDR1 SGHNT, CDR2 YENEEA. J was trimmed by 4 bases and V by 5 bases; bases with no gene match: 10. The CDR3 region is CASSRPPGQGVYEQYF. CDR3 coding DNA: TGTGCCAGCAGCCGTCCTCCGGGACAGGGGGTGTACGAGCAGTACTTC.

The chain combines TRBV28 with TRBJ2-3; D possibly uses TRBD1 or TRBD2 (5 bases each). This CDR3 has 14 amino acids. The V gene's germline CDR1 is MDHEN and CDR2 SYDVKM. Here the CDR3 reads CATKKGFREDTQYF. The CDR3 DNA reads TGTGCAACCAAGAAGGGGTTCCGGGAAGATACGCAGTATTTT.

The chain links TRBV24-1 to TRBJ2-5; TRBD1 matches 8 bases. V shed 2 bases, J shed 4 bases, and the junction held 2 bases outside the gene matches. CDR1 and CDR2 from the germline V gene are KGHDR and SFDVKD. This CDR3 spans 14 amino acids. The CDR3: CATSDSGTGETQYF. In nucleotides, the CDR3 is TGTGCCACCAGTGATTCCGGGACAGGAGAGACCCAGTACTTC.